One and the same sample provided the 21 T cell receptor beta chains below, sequenced in a study of cytomegalovirus exposure and HLA in healthy donors (dated by TCRdb to the late 2010s). Libraries were constructed by the immunoSEQ multiplex PCR assay. For the multiplex PCR, a mixture combining 60 forward primers for TCR Vbeta segments and 13 reverse primers for TCR Jbeta segments was used. TCRdb stores this immuneACCESS table with in-frame sequences only. Part of the clones is absent; in the studies checked, under half of the shortfall reflects unresolved V genes, and no reason is known for the rest. The sample table lists some 150,000 clones, roughly 73% of them with a count of one. About 3% of the sample is held by the ten biggest clonotypes. The source material was PBMCs. The receptors derive from a man aged 35-49 years in good health and CMV-seronegative.

The chain has TRBV5-1 and TRBJ1-1; TRBD1 matches 7 bases. The germline gives CDR1 SGHRS, CDR2 YFSETQ. The CDR3 covers 14 residues. J lost 7 bases, V lost 3 bases, and 9 bases had no gene match. CDR3 nucleotides: TGCGCCAGCAGCTCATCCGGGACAGAATGTGAAGCTTTCTTT. It yields the protein CASSSSGTECEAFF.

The CDR3 region is CASSVTGIGNTEAFF. CDR3 DNA: TGTGCCAGCAGCGTTACAGGAATCGGGAACACTGAAGCTTTCTTT. This chain joins TRBV9 and TRBJ1-1, with a tentative D call TRBD1 (5 bases). Germline V CDR1 and CDR2: SGDLS, YYNGEE. The CDR3 is 15 amino acids. V was trimmed by 2 bases and J by 1 base, leaving 12 bases between them.

The chain couples TRBV19 to TRBJ1-2, with a possible D match to TRBD1 (5 bases). Germline assignment: CDR1 LNHDA and CDR2 SQIVND (reference sequence). Trimming left V 7 bases short and J 4 bases short, with 28 bases between. This CDR3 contains 18 residues. Written as DNA, the CDR3 is TGTGCCAGTACTCTACACGAGGACATCTTAGAACCAGCCTATGGCTACACCTTC. Protein sequence: CASTLHEDILEPAYGYTF.

This clone was recorded only once. The V and J genes are TRBV19 and TRBJ1-2, with D possibly being TRBD1 (5 bases). The germline V and J ends were trimmed by 6 bases and 4 bases, with 24 bases remaining between them. The CDR3 runs 17 residues. Per the germline V gene, CDR1 is LNHDA and CDR2 is SQIVND (reference sequence). CDR3: CASSRPPALTVSYGYTF. In DNA, the CDR3 is TGTGCCAGTAGCCGACCCCCAGCCCTGACAGTGTCCTATGGCTACACCTTC.

CDR3: CASRPLNRGYAGANVLTF. CDR3 nucleotide sequence: TGCGCCAGCAGGCCCCTTAACAGGGGGTATGCTGGGGCCAACGTCCTGACTTTC. The chain employs TRBV5-1 and TRBJ2-6, with 8 positions matching TRBD1. V shed 5 bases and J 2 bases; nucleotides not matched to a gene: 12. Germline CDR1 reads SGHRS; CDR2 reads YFSETQ. This CDR3 has 18 amino acids.

This rearrangement joins TRBV6-6 to TRBJ1-6, with a tentative D call TRBD1 (5 bases). V was shortened by 4 bases and J by 10 bases, with 14 bases between the two germline ends. Germline V gene lookup returns CDR1 MNHNY and CDR2 SVGAGI (reference sequence). The CDR3 runs to 14 residues. CDR3 in amino acids: CASSFSQGRSPLHF. CDR3 nucleotides: TGTGCCAGCAGTTTCTCGCAGGGTCGGTCACCCCTCCACTTT.

V is TRBV7-2 and J is TRBJ2-7, with TRBD1 identical over 8 bases. The CDR3 is 13 amino acids. Germline CDR1 is SGHTA and CDR2 is FQGNSA. V gave up 6 bases and J gave up 5 bases; unmatched junction bases: 6. In DNA, the CDR3 is TGTGCCAGCAGTCCGGACAGGGATAACGAGCAGTACTTC. Translation gives CASSPDRDNEQYF.

The J gene is TRBJ2-7, the V gene TRBV9; 8 bases are a match to TRBD1. The trim removed 0 bases at V and 4 bases at J, leaving 12 bases unmatched. The CDR3 sequence is 17 residues long. Germline V lookup: CDR1 SGDLS, CDR2 YYNGEE. CDR3 sequence (DNA): TGTGCCAGCAGCGTAGGGCAAACCGGGACAGGTTCATACGAGCAGTACTTC. Translated, it gives CASSVGQTGTGSYEQYF.

V and J are TRBV14 and TRBJ2-5; no clear D. V was shortened by 1 base and J by 4 bases, with 19 bases between the two germline ends. CDR1 and CDR2 from the germline V gene are SGHDN and FVKESK. The CDR3 has 17 amino acids. CDR3 in amino acids: CASSQGWVTVRGETQYF. As DNA, the CDR3 is TGTGCCAGCAGCCAAGGTTGGGTGACTGTAAGAGGAGAGACCCAGTACTTC.

The gene calls are TRBV30 and TRBJ1-5; the match to TRBD1 covers 7 bases. CDR1 is GTSNPN and CDR2 is SVGIG in the germline V gene (reference sequence). V trimming: 1 base; J trimming: 1 base; junction bases outside the gene matches: 10. This CDR3 contains 17 residues. For the CDR3, the DNA is TGTGCCTGGAGTGGGTTTAGGGGGCAGGGCAGCAATCAGCCCCAGCATTTT. Protein: CAWSGFRGQGSNQPQHF.

The chain links TRBV28 to TRBJ1-2; 9 nucleotides match TRBD1. Germline CDR1 reads MDHEN; CDR2 reads SYDVKM. This CDR3 has 19 residues. Trimming cost V 5 bases and J 5 bases; bases outside gene matches: 21. CDR3 DNA sequence: TGTGCCAGCAGTCCTTTTTTTGCGTTTCGGGACAGGGCGGGGTATGGCTACACCTTC. Protein: CASSPFFAFRDRAGYGYTF.

The chain recombines TRBV27 with TRBJ2-3; the match to TRBD1 covers 11 bases. Unmatched junction bases numbered 5, after V lost 6 bases and J lost 3 bases. Germline V gene sequence: CDR1 MNHEY, CDR2 SMNVEV (reference sequence). This CDR3 has 15 amino acids. This chain's CDR3 is CASRMDRGPTDTQYF. CDR3 DNA sequence: TGTGCCAGCAGAATGGACAGGGGGCCGACAGATACGCAGTATTTT.

V usage is TRBV30 and J usage is TRBJ2-2; TRBD1 agrees at 8 bases. Germline trimming cut 3 bases from V and 5 bases from J; bases unmatched to any gene: 5. Germline CDR1 and CDR2: GTSNPN and SVGIG (reference sequence). The CDR3 spans 14 residues. CDR3 sequence (DNA): TGTGCCTGGAGGGGGACAGGAGGAACCGGGGAGCTGTTTTTT. This translates into CAWRGTGGTGELFF.

In DNA form, the CDR3 reads TGCGCCAGCAGCTCTTTAAGGAGGGGGGAGGGAACTAATGAAAAACTGTTTTTT. Residues: CASSSLRRGEGTNEKLFF. J is TRBJ1-4 and V is TRBV5-1, with D possibly matching TRBD1 (6 bases). The V end lost 3 bases, the J end lost 1 base, and 19 bases lay between the germline ends. The CDR3 runs 18 residues. Germline CDR1 reads SGHRS; CDR2 reads YFSETQ.

The V call is TRBV15, the J call TRBJ1-6; 9 bases map to TRBD1. V gave up 2 bases and J gave up 10 bases; unmatched junction bases: 9. Per germline, CDR1 LNHNV and CDR2 YYDKDF (reference sequence). CDR3 length: 16 residues. CDR3 nucleotide sequence: TGTGCCACCAGCAGAACACTCGGGACAGGGTTGTCACCCCTCCACTTT. This translates into CATSRTLGTGLSPLHF.

The V and J genes are TRBV28 and TRBJ2-7; 10 bases fit TRBD1. Germline V CDR1 and CDR2: MDHEN, SYDVKM. CDR3 size: 14 residues. Trimming at V came to 2 bases and at J to 4 bases, leaving 2 bases not matched to a gene. DNA of the CDR3: TGTGCCAGCAGTTTAGGGGGACAGGGGTACGAGCAGTACTTC. This codes for CASSLGGQGYEQYF.

The genes are TRBV6-5 and TRBJ2-1; the D gene is possibly TRBD1 (6 bases). Looked up from germline, CDR1 is MNHEY and CDR2 is SVGAGI. Trimming stripped 4 bases from V and 3 bases from J, with 13 bases between. The CDR3 is 15 amino acids. The CDR3 nucleotides read TGTGCCAGCAGTTTCGACAGGAGAGGCTACAATGAGCAGTTCTTC. Its protein product is CASSFDRRGYNEQFF.

This chain uses TRBV9 with TRBJ2-2, with 7 bases aligning to TRBD1. In germline, CDR1 is SGDLS, CDR2 YYNGEE. There are 16 residues in the CDR3. V gave up 3 bases and J gave up 2 bases; unmatched junction bases: 7. Here the CDR3 DNA reads TGTGCCAGCAGCGGGAAGACAGGGCACAACACCGGGGAGCTGTTTTTT. This gives the protein CASSGKTGHNTGELFF. The entire variable domain, with the rest obtained from reference TRBV9 and TRBJ2-2, is as follows: DSGVTQTPKHLITATGQRVTLRCSPRSGDLSVYWYQQSLDQGLQFLIQYYNGEERAKGNILERFSAQQFPDLHSELNLSSLELGDSALYFCASSGKTGHNTGELFFGEGSRLTVL.

This clone showed up just once. This sequence joins TRBV7-6 and TRBJ1-6; TRBD1 might be the D (6 bases). Per the germline V gene, CDR1 is SGHVS and CDR2 is FNYEAQ. This CDR3 contains 16 residues. Trimming took 4 bases from V and 5 from J, leaving 15 bases between them. CDR3: CASSSELGGNNSPLHF. For the CDR3, the DNA is TGTGCCAGCAGCTCCGAGCTAGGGGGAAATAATTCACCCCTCCACTTT.

This sequence joins TRBV7-3 and TRBJ2-3; 11 bases are shared with TRBD2. Germline CDR1 and CDR2: SGHTA and FQGTGA. The V and J ends lost 6 bases and 2 bases, in that order; junction bases with no gene match: 4. This CDR3 comprises 15 residues. CDR3 sequence (DNA): TGTGCCAGCAGTCTAGCGGGGGGAGCCACAGATACGCAGTATTTT. Residues: CASSLAGGATDTQYF. Looking up the rest from reference TRBV7-3 and TRBJ2-3 gives the full variable domain: GAGVSQTPSNKVTEKGKYVELRCDPISGHTALYWYRQSLGQGPEFLIYFQGTGAADDSGLPNDRFFAVRPEGSVSTLKIQRTERGDSAVYLCASSLAGGATDTQYFGPGTRLTVL.

The V gene is TRBV4-1, the J gene TRBJ2-4; D is unclear. Trimming removed 1 base at V and 0 bases at J, with 10 bases between. This CDR3 contains 16 residues. Germline V gives CDR1 MGHRA, CDR2 YSYEKL. The CDR3 coding sequence is TGCGCCAGCAGCCAAGTGACAAATATAGCCAAAAACATTCAGTACTTC. It is translated as CASSQVTNIAKNIQYF.